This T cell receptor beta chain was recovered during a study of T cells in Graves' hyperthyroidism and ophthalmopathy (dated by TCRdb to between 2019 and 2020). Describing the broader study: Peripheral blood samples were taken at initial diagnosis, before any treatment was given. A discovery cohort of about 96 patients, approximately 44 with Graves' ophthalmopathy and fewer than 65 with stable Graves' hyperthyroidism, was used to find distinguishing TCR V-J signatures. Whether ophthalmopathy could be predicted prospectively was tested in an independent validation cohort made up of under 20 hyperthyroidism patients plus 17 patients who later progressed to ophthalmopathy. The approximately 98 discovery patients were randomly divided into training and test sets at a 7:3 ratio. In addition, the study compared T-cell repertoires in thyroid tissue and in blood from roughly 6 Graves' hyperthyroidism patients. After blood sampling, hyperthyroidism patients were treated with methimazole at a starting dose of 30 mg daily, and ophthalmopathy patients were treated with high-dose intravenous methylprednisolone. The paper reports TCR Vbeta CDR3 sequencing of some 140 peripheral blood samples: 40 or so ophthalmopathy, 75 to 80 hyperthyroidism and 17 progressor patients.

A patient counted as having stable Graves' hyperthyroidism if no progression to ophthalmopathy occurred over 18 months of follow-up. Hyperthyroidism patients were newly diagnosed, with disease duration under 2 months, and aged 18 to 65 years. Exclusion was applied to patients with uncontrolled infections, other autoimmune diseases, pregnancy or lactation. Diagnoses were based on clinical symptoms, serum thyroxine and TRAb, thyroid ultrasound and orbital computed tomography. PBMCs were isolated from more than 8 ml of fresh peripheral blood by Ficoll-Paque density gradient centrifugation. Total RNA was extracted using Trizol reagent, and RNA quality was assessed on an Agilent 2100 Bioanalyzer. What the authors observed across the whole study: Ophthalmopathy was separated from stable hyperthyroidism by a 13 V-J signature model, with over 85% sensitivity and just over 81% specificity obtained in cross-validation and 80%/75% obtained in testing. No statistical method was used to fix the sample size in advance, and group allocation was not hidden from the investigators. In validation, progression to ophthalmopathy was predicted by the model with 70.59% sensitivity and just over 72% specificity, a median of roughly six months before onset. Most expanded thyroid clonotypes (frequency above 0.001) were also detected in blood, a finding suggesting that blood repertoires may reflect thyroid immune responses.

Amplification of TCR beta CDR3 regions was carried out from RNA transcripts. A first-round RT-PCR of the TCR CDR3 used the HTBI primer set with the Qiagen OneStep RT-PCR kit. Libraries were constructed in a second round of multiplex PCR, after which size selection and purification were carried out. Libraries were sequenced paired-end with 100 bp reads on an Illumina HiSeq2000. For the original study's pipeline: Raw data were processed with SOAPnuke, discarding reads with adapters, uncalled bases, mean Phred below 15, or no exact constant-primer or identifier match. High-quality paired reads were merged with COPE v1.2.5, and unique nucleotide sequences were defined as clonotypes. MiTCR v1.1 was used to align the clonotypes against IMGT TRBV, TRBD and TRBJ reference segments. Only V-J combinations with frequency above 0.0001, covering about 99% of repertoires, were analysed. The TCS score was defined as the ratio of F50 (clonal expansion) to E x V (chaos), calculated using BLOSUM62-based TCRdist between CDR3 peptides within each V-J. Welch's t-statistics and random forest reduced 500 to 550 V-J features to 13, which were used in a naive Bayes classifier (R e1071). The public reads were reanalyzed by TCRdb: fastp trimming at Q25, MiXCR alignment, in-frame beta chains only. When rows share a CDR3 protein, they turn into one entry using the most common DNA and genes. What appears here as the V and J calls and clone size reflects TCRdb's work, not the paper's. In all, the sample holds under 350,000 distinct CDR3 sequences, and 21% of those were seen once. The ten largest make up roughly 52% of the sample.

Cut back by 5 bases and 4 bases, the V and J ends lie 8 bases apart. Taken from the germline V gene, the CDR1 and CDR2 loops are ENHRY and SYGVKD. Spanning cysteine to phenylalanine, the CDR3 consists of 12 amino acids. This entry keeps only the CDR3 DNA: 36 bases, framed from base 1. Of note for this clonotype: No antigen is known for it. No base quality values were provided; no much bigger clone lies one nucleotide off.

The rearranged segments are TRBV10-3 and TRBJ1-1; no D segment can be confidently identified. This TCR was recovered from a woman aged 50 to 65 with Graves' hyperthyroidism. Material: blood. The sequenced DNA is TGTGCCATCAGTAGTACTGGCACTGAAGCTTTCTTT. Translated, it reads CAISSTGTEAFF.